The 19 T cell receptor beta chains listed next were all sequenced from one sample in a study of blood T cell repertoires in COVID-19 (dated by TCRdb to the early 2020s). Library prep was done by the immunoSEQ multiplex PCR assay. Sourced from immuneACCESS, this table was stored by TCRdb with only in-frame sequences that have V and J called. A share of the clones is absent; for the studies checked, an unresolved V gene accounts for under half, and the remainder has no known explanation. The sample table holds 100,000 to 150,000 clones, of which roughly 90% were seen once. Together, the top ten hold under 4.5% of the sample. The sample was peripheral blood. The receptors were sampled from a man aged 50 to 60 with active COVID-19.

On this clone: A junction end diverges from the germline sequence, so it may reflect a read error. V gene TRBV5-1 combines with J gene TRBJ2-1; TRBD2 aligns across 8 bases. This CDR3 is 13 amino acids long. Germline assignment: CDR1 SGHRS and CDR2 YFSETQ. The CDR3, as DNA: TGCGCCCGCAGCCGGGGGGGGCCTGAAGAGCAGTTCTTC. Amino acid sequence: CARSRGGPEEQFF.

This chain's CDR3 is CASSSYRQGGYTF. The CDR3 DNA sequence: TGTGCCAGCAGTTCTTACCGACAGGGTGGCTACACCTTC. This sequence joins TRBV2 and TRBJ1-2, with 7 bases matching TRBD1. This CDR3 is 13 amino acids long. Germline V gene sequence: CDR1 SNHLY, CDR2 FYNNEI. J was trimmed by 7 bases and V by 5 bases; bases with no gene match: 7.

CDR3 DNA: TGTGCCAGCACCCTAGCGGGAGGACGCCACAATGAGCAGTTCTTC. This encodes CASTLAGGRHNEQFF. V and J are TRBV3-1 (or the pseudogene TRBV3-2) and TRBJ2-1, with TRBD2 matching 11 bases. V lost 7 bases to trimming and J lost 5 bases; unmatched junction nucleotides: 7. The CDR3 consists of 15 residues. Germline loops: CDR1 LGHDT, CDR2 YNNKEL (reference sequence).

The chain uses TRBV18 and TRBJ2-1; TRBD1 matches 10 bases. In germline, CDR1 is KGHSH, CDR2 LQKENI. Trimming cost V 5 bases and J 0 bases; bases outside gene matches: 1. This CDR3 is 15 amino acids long. CDR3 amino acids: CASSWTGGSYNEQFF. The CDR3 DNA is TGTGCCAGCTCATGGACAGGGGGCTCCTACAATGAGCAGTTCTTC.

This clone was observed a handful of times. This sequence joins TRBV3-1 (or the pseudogene TRBV3-2) and TRBJ1-6, with D hard to call. CDR3 length: 14 amino acids. The germline gives CDR1 LGHDT, CDR2 YNNKEL (reference sequence). The ends were cut back, 1 base at V and 6 bases at J, with 7 bases in the middle. CDR3 DNA sequence: TGTGCCAGCAGCCAAGGAACAGTTAATTCACCCCTCCACTTT. Amino acids: CASSQGTVNSPLHF.

This clone has just one count. This sequence joins TRBV2 and TRBJ1-6, with D perhaps TRBD1 (6 bases). The V end lost 4 bases, the J end lost 4 bases, and 8 bases lay between the germline ends. CDR1 SNHLY and CDR2 FYNNEI come from the germline V gene. There are 14 residues in the CDR3. The CDR3 nucleotides read TGTGCCAGCAGTGCAGGACAGTATAATTCACCCCTCCACTTT. This encodes CASSAGQYNSPLHF.

The genes are TRBV7-2 and TRBJ2-3; D may be TRBD1 (6 bases). CDR3 length: 17 residues. The germline V gene has CDR1 SGHTA and CDR2 FQGNSA. The V end was cut by 5 bases, the J end by 6 bases, with 24 bases between. This CDR3 reads CASSPRVGQGFGDTQYF. The CDR3 nucleotides read TGTGCCAGCAGCCCACGCGTGGGCCAGGGGTTCGGGGATACGCAGTATTTT.

CDR3 sequence: CASSLSANGEQYV. The CDR3 DNA follows: TGTGCCAGCAGTTTATCCGCCAACGGCGAGCAGTACGTC. This chain joins TRBV28 and TRBJ2-7; D is unclear. The CDR3 totals 13 residues. Between the trimmed V and J ends, which lost 1 base and 6 bases, there was a span of 10 bases. Germline loops: CDR1 MDHEN, CDR2 SYDVKM.

For the CDR3, the DNA is TGCGCCAGCAGCTTGACAGCAGGGACAAATGAGCAGTTCTTC. Translation gives CASSLTAGTNEQFF. The J gene is TRBJ2-1, the V gene TRBV5-1, with D possibly being TRBD1 (6 bases). Germline V gives CDR1 SGHRS, CDR2 YFSETQ. The CDR3 has 14 amino acids. V was cut by 1 base and J by 7 bases, with 12 bases left in between.

The chain joins TRBV5-1 to TRBJ2-1; D might be TRBD2 (5 bases). Germline lookup yields CDR1 SGHRS and CDR2 YFSETQ. This CDR3 spans 15 amino acids. V was cut by 0 bases and J by 9 bases, with 16 bases left in between. The chain's CDR3 is CASSLEGGGPGEQFF. The DNA for the CDR3 is TGCGCCAGCAGCTTGGAAGGAGGCGGCCCCGGTGAGCAGTTCTTC.

V usage is TRBV18 and J usage is TRBJ2-3, with D possibly TRBD1 on 6 matching bases. Per the germline V gene, CDR1 is KGHSH and CDR2 is LQKENI. The CDR3 is 15 residues long. Trimming removed 0 bases from V and 9 bases from J, with 16 bases in between. For the CDR3, the DNA is TGTGCCAGCTCACCACCGGGCAGGGGAGAGGGGACGCAGTATTTT. Amino acids: CASSPPGRGEGTQYF.

The CDR3 loop reads CASSEFVAGSTDTQYF. CDR3 nucleotides: TGTGCCAGCAGTGAATTTGTAGCGGGCAGCACAGATACGCAGTATTTT. V and J are TRBV25-1 and TRBJ2-3, with TRBD2 matching 7 bases. J was trimmed by 0 bases and V by 1 base; bases with no gene match: 4. CDR1 MGHDK and CDR2 SYGVNS come from the germline V gene. The CDR3 runs to 16 residues. Combining the CDR3 with reference TRBV25-1 and TRBJ2-3 gives the whole variable domain EADIYQTPRYLVIGTGKKITLECSQTMGHDKMYWYQQDPGMELHLIHYSYGVNSTEKGDLSSESTVSRIRTEHFPLTLESARPSHTSQYLCASSEFVAGSTDTQYFGPGTRLTVL.

V and J are TRBV19 and TRBJ1-6; 10 positions match TRBD1. This CDR3 has 15 residues. Unmatched junction bases numbered 4, after V lost 5 bases and J lost 6 bases. Germline CDR1 LNHDA, CDR2 SQIVND (reference sequence). The CDR3 loop is CASSLRTGGNSPLHF. The CDR3 DNA reads TGTGCCAGTAGTTTGCGGACAGGGGGTAATTCACCCCTCCACTTT.

The genes are TRBV15 and TRBJ2-5, with 14 bases aligning to TRBD2. Germline assignment: CDR1 LNHNV and CDR2 YYDKDF (reference sequence). The ends lost 1 base at V and 3 bases at J; junction bases unmatched: 4. This CDR3 has 17 amino acids. CDR3 in DNA: TGTGCCACCAGCAGAGGGCCGGGACTAGCGGGGGAAGAGACCCAGTACTTC. Translation: CATSRGPGLAGEETQYF.

V gene TRBV25-1 combines with J gene TRBJ2-2; TRBD2 is a possible D gene (5 bases). Germline V lookup: CDR1 MGHDK, CDR2 SYGVNS. Trimming cost V 3 bases and J 3 bases, with 11 bases left between them. This CDR3 region has 15 residues. CDR3 residues: CASSDSEAYTGELFF. CDR3 DNA: TGTGCCAGCAGTGATTCGGAGGCTTACACCGGGGAGCTGTTTTTT. Together with reference TRBV25-1 and TRBJ2-2, the CDR3 gives the full variable domain: EADIYQTPRYLVIGTGKKITLECSQTMGHDKMYWYQQDPGMELHLIHYSYGVNSTEKGDLSSESTVSRIRTEHFPLTLESARPSHTSQYLCASSDSEAYTGELFFGEGSRLTVL.

The chain is built from TRBV30 and TRBJ1-2; tentatively, D is TRBD1 (6 bases). The germline CDR1 and CDR2 sequences are GTSNPN and SVGIG (reference sequence). The CDR3 loop spans 14 amino acids. V was cut by 0 bases and J by 5 bases, with 13 bases left in between. The CDR3 protein is CAWSVEDSLYGYTF. Written as DNA, the CDR3 is TGTGCCTGGAGTGTAGAGGACAGTCTATATGGCTACACCTTC.

The chain combines TRBV25-1 with TRBJ2-3; tentatively, D is TRBD2 (5 bases). Trimming removed 4 bases at V and 3 bases at J, with 5 bases between. Germline-derived CDR1 and CDR2 are MGHDK and SYGVNS. This CDR3 is built from 12 residues. The CDR3 here is CASSAGTDTQYF. Written as DNA, the CDR3 is TGTGCCAGCAGTGCGGGAACAGATACGCAGTATTTT. Full variable domain (remainder filled in from reference TRBV25-1 and TRBJ2-3): EADIYQTPRYLVIGTGKKITLECSQTMGHDKMYWYQQDPGMELHLIHYSYGVNSTEKGDLSSESTVSRIRTEHFPLTLESARPSHTSQYLCASSAGTDTQYFGPGTRLTVL.

The chain combines TRBV5-1 with TRBJ1-2; 7 bases fit TRBD1. CDR1 is SGHRS and CDR2 is YFSETQ in the germline V gene. The CDR3 consists of 16 residues. V dropped 4 bases and J dropped 0; count of bases not matched to a gene: 9. The CDR3 coding sequence is TGCGCCAGCAGCAGGGGGCAGGAGAACTCTAACTATGGCTACACCTTC. Protein sequence: CASSRGQENSNYGYTF.

The rearrangement joins TRBV5-4 to TRBJ2-2; TRBD2 matches at 9 bases. Looked up from germline, CDR1 is SGHNT and CDR2 is YYREEE (reference sequence). The CDR3 loop spans 17 amino acids. J lost 4 bases, V lost 0 bases, and 7 bases had no gene match. The CDR3 spells CASSLGGTSPGTGELFF. The CDR3 DNA is TGTGCCAGCAGCTTGGGTGGGACTAGCCCGGGCACCGGGGAGCTGTTTTTT. The complete variable domain, with remaining parts taken from reference TRBV5-4 and TRBJ2-2, reads ETGVTQSPTHLIKTRGQQVTLRCSSQSGHNTVSWYQQALGQGPQFIFQYYREEENGRGNFPPRFSGLQFPNYSSELNVNALELDDSALYLCASSLGGTSPGTGELFFGEGSRLTVL.